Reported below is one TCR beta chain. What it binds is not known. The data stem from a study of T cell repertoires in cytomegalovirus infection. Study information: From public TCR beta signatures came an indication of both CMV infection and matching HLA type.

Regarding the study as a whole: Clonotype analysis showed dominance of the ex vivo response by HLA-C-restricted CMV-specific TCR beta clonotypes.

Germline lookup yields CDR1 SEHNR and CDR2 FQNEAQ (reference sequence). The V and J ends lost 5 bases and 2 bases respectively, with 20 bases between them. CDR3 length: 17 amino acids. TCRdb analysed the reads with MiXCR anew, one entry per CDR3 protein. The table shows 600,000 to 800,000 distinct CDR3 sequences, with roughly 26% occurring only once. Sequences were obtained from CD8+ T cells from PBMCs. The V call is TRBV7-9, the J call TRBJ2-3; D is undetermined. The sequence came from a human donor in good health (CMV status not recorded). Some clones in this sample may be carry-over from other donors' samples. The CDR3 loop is CASSPRTALEFTDTQYF. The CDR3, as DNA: TGTGCCAGCAGCCCCCGGACCGCGCTGGAATTCACAGATACGCAGTATTTT.